The 24 T cell receptor beta chains presented below share a single source sample, sequenced in a study of human T cells and chemical hapten exposure. Described time point: patch test 2, 6 weeks after DPC sensitization. This sample's treatment: therapeutic diphenylcyclopropenone sensitization with weekly scalp DPC. MiXCR, applied by TCRdb to the RACE reads, yields one record per CDR3 protein. The table lists about 78,000 distinct CDR3 sequences, roughly 8.5% of them singletons, with around 3% in the top ten. The sequences come from whole blood, collected in connection with sensitization to the hapten diphenylcyclopropenone (DPC). These receptors all come from a woman in her forties or fifties with alopecia areata. Some clones in this sample may be carry-over from other donors' samples.

The chain is built from TRBV29-1 and TRBJ2-3; 7 bases align to TRBD2. Per the germline V gene, CDR1 is SQVTM and CDR2 is ANQGSEA. With 4 bases clipped from V and 4 bases from J, the junction kept 8 bases outside the gene matches. This CDR3 is 14 amino acids long. CDR3 DNA sequence: TGCAGCGTTGTACACTTTGCGGGGGCAGATACGCAGTATTTT. It is translated as CSVVHFAGADTQYF.

This clonotype was seen repeatedly, ten times or more. The genes are TRBV10-3 and TRBJ1-3; no definite D call. This CDR3 is built from 16 residues. Germline V gene lookup returns CDR1 ENHRY and CDR2 SYGVKD. V lost 6 bases to trimming and J lost 0 bases, with 15 bases between them. CDR3 sequence (DNA): TGTGCCATCAGCCTCGGAATTCGAACCTCTGGAAACACCATATATTTT. The encoded protein is CAISLGIRTSGNTIYF.

This sequence joins TRBV30 and TRBJ1-6, with 7 nucleotides matching TRBD1. The CDR3 runs to 12 residues. Germline-derived CDR1 and CDR2 are GTSNPN and SVGIG (reference sequence). V was clipped by 5 bases and J by 9 bases; unmatched bases: 4. In DNA form, the CDR3 reads TGTGCCTGGGGGTACAGGGGTTCACCCCTCCACTTT. Its translation: CAWGYRGSPLHF.

This clonotype was seen repeatedly, ten times or more. The chain links TRBV29-1 to TRBJ1-2; no reliable D call. There are 14 residues in the CDR3. The germline gives CDR1 SQVTM, CDR2 ANQGSEA. V was trimmed by 3 bases and J by 4 bases, leaving 15 bases between them. The CDR3 region is CSVDGKEVGYGYTF. CDR3 in DNA: TGCAGCGTTGATGGAAAGGAGGTGGGCTATGGCTACACCTTC.

At least ten counts were recorded for this clonotype. This chain uses TRBV24-1 with TRBJ1-5; no clear D gene. The CDR3 spans 9 residues. From germline, CDR1 is KGHDR and CDR2 SFDVKD. Deletions cut 12 bases from V and 9 bases from J, with 8 bases between. CDR3 protein: CAPLRPQHF. CDR3 coding DNA: TGTGCCCCCCTTCGGCCCCAGCATTTT.

This clonotype was seen repeatedly, ten times or more. The chain combines TRBV25-1 with TRBJ2-7; TRBD2 agrees at 8 bases. The J segment lost 5 bases and the V segment lost 7 bases, leaving 7 bases of the junction unmatched. Germline V lookup: CDR1 MGHDK, CDR2 SYGVNS. The CDR3 covers 13 residues. The CDR3 sequence is CASIGAGGHEQYF. Written as DNA, the CDR3 is TGTGCCAGCATAGGGGCGGGAGGCCACGAGCAGTACTTC.

This clonotype occurred a few times. The chain employs TRBV6-1 and TRBJ1-5, with D unclear. The CDR3 is made up of 14 amino acids. Germline V lookup: CDR1 MNHNS, CDR2 SASEGT. V shed 4 bases and J shed 1 base, with 8 bases lying between them. The CDR3 nucleotides read TGTGCCAGCAGTGGATTCAGGAGCAATCAGCCCCAGCATTTT. Translation gives CASSGFRSNQPQHF.

In DNA, the CDR3 is TGTGCCAGTAGTACCCCAGGGGGCGCGAACACTGAAGCTTTCTTT. Its translation is CASSTPGGANTEAFF. This chain connects TRBV19 to TRBJ1-1; TRBD1 aligns across 8 bases. Trimming removed 4 bases from V and 1 base from J; junction bases left unmatched: 5. The germline gives CDR1 LNHDA, CDR2 SQIVND (reference sequence). This CDR3 is 15 amino acids long.

This clonotype was seen more than once but under ten times. V gene TRBV3-1 combines with J gene TRBJ2-2, with TRBD2 matching 8 bases. The ends lost 2 bases at V and 2 bases at J; junction bases unmatched: 1. The CDR3 extends over 15 amino acids. Looked up from germline, CDR1 is LGHDT and CDR2 is YNNKEL (reference sequence). For the CDR3, the DNA is TGTGCCAGCAGCCAAAGCGGGGGAAACACCGGGGAGCTGTTTTTT. The encoded protein is CASSQSGGNTGELFF. The full variable domain, in which reference TRBV3-1 and TRBJ2-2 provide the parts outside the CDR3, is DTAVSQTPKYLVTQMGNDKSIKCEQNLGHDTMYWYKQDSKKFLKIMFSYNNKELIINETVPNRFSPKSPDKAHLNLHINSLELGDSAVYFCASSQSGGNTGELFFGEGSRLTVL.

This chain links TRBV27 with TRBJ1-2; D not resolved. Between the trimmed V and J ends, which lost 10 bases and 7 bases, there was a span of 16 bases. In germline, CDR1 is MNHEY, CDR2 SMNVEV (reference sequence). This CDR3 region has 12 residues. CDR3 region: CATDLYHFGYTF. The CDR3 coding sequence is TGTGCCACTGATCTCTACCACTTTGGCTACACCTTC.

This clonotype was counted only a few times. The CDR3 loop is CASSPGTGKLFAFF. The CDR3 DNA reads TGTGCCAGCAGCCCGGGGACAGGGAAGCTGTTCGCTTTCTTT. V is TRBV5-4 and J is TRBJ1-1; TRBD1 aligns across 9 bases. The length of the CDR3 is 14 residues. The germline gives CDR1 SGHNT, CDR2 YYREEE (reference sequence). J was trimmed by 11 bases and V by 4 bases; bases with no gene match: 12.

This clonotype was seen only a few times. This chain links TRBV20-1 with TRBJ2-1; a possible D gene is TRBD2 (5 bases). Germline V CDR1 and CDR2: DFQATT, SNEGSKA (reference sequence). The CDR3 has 13 amino acids. V lost 7 bases, J lost 7 bases, and 17 bases lay in between. CDR3 loop: CSGQRGGTNEQFF. CDR3 coding DNA: TGCAGTGGGCAGCGCGGAGGCACGAATGAGCAGTTCTTC.

This clonotype was counted only a few times. The genes are TRBV6-5 and TRBJ1-6; 8 nucleotides match TRBD1. The CDR3 consists of 15 residues. V lost 5 bases to trimming and J lost 7 bases; unmatched junction nucleotides: 7. From germline, CDR1 is MNHEY and CDR2 SVGAGI. CDR3 residues: CASSPDRVRNSPLHF. DNA for the CDR3: TGTGCCAGCAGTCCGGACAGGGTCAGGAATTCACCCCTCCACTTT.

The chain combines TRBV2 with TRBJ2-7; D gene uncertain. The CDR3 has 12 amino acids. V dropped 7 bases and J dropped 5 bases, with 12 bases sitting between them. Germline V gene lookup returns CDR1 SNHLY and CDR2 FYNNEI. CDR3 sequence reads: CASNRASDEQYF. The CDR3, as DNA: TGTGCCAGCAACCGGGCCTCGGACGAGCAGTACTTC.

The V call is TRBV6-5, the J call TRBJ2-5; D is perhaps TRBD2 (5 bases). Germline lookup yields CDR1 MNHEY and CDR2 SVGAGI. The CDR3 runs to 16 residues. Trimming removed 2 bases from V and 4 bases from J, with 17 bases in between. CDR3: CASSYSSSVGGETQYF. The DNA for the CDR3 is TGTGCCAGCAGTTACAGCTCTAGTGTAGGAGGAGAGACCCAGTACTTC.

The rearrangement uses TRBV7-2 and TRBJ2-5, with 7 bases that match TRBD2. The CDR3 has 16 amino acids. Per germline, CDR1 SGHTA and CDR2 FQGNSA. V gave up 1 base and J gave up 2 bases; unmatched junction bases: 7. CDR3 loop: CASSLGERGGQETQYF. CDR3 nucleotide sequence: TGTGCCAGCAGCTTAGGCGAGCGGGGAGGGCAAGAGACCCAGTACTTC. Variable domain in full (rest from reference TRBV7-2 and TRBJ2-5): GAGVSQSPSNKVTEKGKDVELRCDPISGHTALYWYRQSLGQGLEFLIYFQGNSAPDKSGLPSDRFSAERTGGSVSTLTIQRTQQEDSAVYLCASSLGERGGQETQYFGPGTRLLVL.

This clonotype was recorded at least ten times. The chain joins TRBV4-1 to TRBJ1-3; D unresolved. In germline, CDR1 is MGHRA, CDR2 YSYEKL. The CDR3 totals 13 residues. V dropped 4 bases and J dropped 8 bases, with 12 bases sitting between them. In DNA, the CDR3 is TGCGCCAGCAGCCCGTCGGGCCTCGACACCATATATTTT. This translates into CASSPSGLDTIYF.

This clonotype was detected many times. The chain carries TRBV12-3 or TRBV12-4 and TRBJ1-6, with D maybe TRBD1 (5 bases). This CDR3 contains 14 residues. V lost 1 base and J 10 bases, leaving 11 bases between the germline ends. CDR3 amino acids: CASSLGGADSPLHF. Written as DNA, the CDR3 is TGTGCCAGCAGTTTAGGAGGGGCGGACTCACCCCTCCACTTT.

This clonotype showed up just a few times. The CDR3 DNA follows: TGTGCCAGCTCAGCCAGCATGAACACTGAAGCTTTCTTT. This gives the protein CASSASMNTEAFF. The J gene is TRBJ1-1, the V gene TRBV18, with D unclear. This CDR3 has 13 residues. Trimming took off 5 bases at V and 0 bases at J, with 7 bases between the two ends. Looked up from germline, CDR1 is KGHSH and CDR2 is LQKENI.

This chain links TRBV5-4 with TRBJ2-7; the D gene is possibly TRBD1 (6 bases). Germline V CDR1 and CDR2: SGHNT, YYREEE (reference sequence). V was cut by 2 bases and J by 2 bases, with 11 bases left in between. CDR3 length: 14 residues. This chain's CDR3 is CASSLDRYAYEQYF. The CDR3 DNA is TGTGCCAGCAGCTTAGACAGGTACGCCTACGAGCAGTACTTC.

In its sample, this clonotype was seen a few times. The chain recombines TRBV9 with TRBJ2-3; tentatively, D is TRBD2 (6 bases). Between the trimmed V and J ends, which lost 4 bases and 3 bases, there was a span of 15 bases. Germline CDR1 is SGDLS and CDR2 is YYNGEE. The length of the CDR3 is 15 residues. CDR3 residues: CASSPSTGGTDTQYF. For the CDR3, the DNA is TGTGCCAGCAGCCCAAGTACTGGGGGGACAGATACGCAGTATTTT.

The table lists this clonotype with a few counts. The chain carries TRBV7-8 and TRBJ1-6; D gene uncertain. CDR3 length: 15 residues. Germline V gives CDR1 SGHVS, CDR2 FQNEAQ. V lost 0 bases to trimming and J lost 4 bases, with 7 bases between them. The DNA of the CDR3 is TGTGCCAGCAGCTTAGCTAGCGGATATAATTCACCCCTCCACTTT. Amino acids: CASSLASGYNSPLHF. Full variable domain (missing parts from reference TRBV7-8 and TRBJ1-6): GAGVSQSPRYKVAKRGQDVALRCDPISGHVSLFWYQQALGQGPEFLTYFQNEAQLDKSGLPSDRFFAERPEGSVSTLKIQRTQQEDSAVYLCASSLASGYNSPLHFGNGTRLTVT.

This clonotype was recorded many times. The chain is built from TRBV14 and TRBJ1-6; 7 positions agree with TRBD1. Germline values: CDR1 SGHDN, CDR2 FVKESK. The CDR3 totals 14 residues. J gave up 6 bases and V 4 bases, and 3 bases lay outside the gene matches. The CDR3 region is CASSLGQLNSPLHF. As DNA, the CDR3 is TGTGCCAGCAGCCTGGGACAGCTTAATTCACCCCTCCACTTT.

This clonotype was detected a few times. V gene TRBV10-3 combines with J gene TRBJ1-1, with D tentatively TRBD1 (6 bases). CDR3 length equals 15 residues. Trimming shortened V by 5 bases and J by 0 bases, and 13 bases separated the two germline ends. From germline, CDR1 is ENHRY and CDR2 SYGVKD. CDR3 coding DNA: TGTGCCATCAGTTCCCAGGGGCGACTGAACACTGAAGCTTTCTTT. It translates to CAISSQGRLNTEAFF.